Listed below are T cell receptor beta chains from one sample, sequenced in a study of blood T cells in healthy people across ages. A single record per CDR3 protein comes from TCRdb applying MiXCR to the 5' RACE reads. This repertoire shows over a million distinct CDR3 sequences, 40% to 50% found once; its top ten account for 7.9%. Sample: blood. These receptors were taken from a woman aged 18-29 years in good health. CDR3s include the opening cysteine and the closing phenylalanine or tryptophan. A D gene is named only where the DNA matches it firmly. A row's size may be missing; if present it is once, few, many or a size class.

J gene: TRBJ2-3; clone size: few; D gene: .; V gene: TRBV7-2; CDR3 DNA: TGTGCCAGCAGCTTAGTTTCGGGCACGGGCACAGATACGCAGTATTTT; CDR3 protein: CASSLVSGTGTDTQYF
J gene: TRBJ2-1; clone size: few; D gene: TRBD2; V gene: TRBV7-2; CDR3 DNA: TGTGCCAGCAGCGTGGTGGGGACTAGCGGCCGCAATGAGCAGTTCTTC; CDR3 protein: CASSVVGTSGRNEQFF
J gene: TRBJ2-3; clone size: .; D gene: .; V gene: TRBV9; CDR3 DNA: TGTGCCAGCAGCGGGATGGCAGATACGCAGTATTTT; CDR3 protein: CASSGMADTQYF
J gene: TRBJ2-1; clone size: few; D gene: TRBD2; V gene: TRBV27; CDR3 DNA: TGTGCCAGCAGTTTAGGGACTAGCGGGCCTAATGAGCAGTTCTTC; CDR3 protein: CASSLGTSGPNEQFF
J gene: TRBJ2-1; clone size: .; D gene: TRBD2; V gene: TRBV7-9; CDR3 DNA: TGTGCCAGCAGCTTATCGGGCGGGGGGGCTTACAGTGAGCAGTTCTTC; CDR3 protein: CASSLSGGGAYSEQFF
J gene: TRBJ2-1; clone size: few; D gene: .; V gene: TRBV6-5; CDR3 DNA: TGTGCCAGCAGGTCGGGTATAGGGAAATACAATGAGCAGTTCTTC; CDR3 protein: CASRSGIGKYNEQFF
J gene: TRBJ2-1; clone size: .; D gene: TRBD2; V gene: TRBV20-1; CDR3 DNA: TGCAGCGGTAAGGGACTAGCGGGAATCAGCTCCTACAATGAGCAGTTCTTC; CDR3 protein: CSGKGLAGISSYNEQFF
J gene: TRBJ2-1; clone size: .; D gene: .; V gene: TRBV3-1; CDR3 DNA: TGTGCCAGCAGCCCGAGCTCAATATTACTAAGCTCCTACAATGAGCAGTTCTTC; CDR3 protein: CASSPSSILLSSYNEQFF
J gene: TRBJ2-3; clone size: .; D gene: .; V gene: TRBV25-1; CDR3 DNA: TGTGCCAGCAGTGAATCAACCCTTCGCGCGCAGTATTTT; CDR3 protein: CASSESTLRAQYF
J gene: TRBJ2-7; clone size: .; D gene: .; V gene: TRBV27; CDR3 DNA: TGTGCCAGCAGCGGGGGCTATCTCTCCTACGAGCAGTACTTC; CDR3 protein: CASSGGYLSYEQYF
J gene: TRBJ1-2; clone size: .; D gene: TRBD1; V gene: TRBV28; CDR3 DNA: TGTGCCAGCAGTGGACAGGGGGAGGCAAATGGCTACACCTTC; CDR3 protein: CASSGQGEANGYTF
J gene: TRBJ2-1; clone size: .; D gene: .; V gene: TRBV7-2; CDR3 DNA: TGTGCCAGCAGCTTAACTGAGCCTCCCTACAATGAGCAGTTCTTC; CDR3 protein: CASSLTEPPYNEQFF
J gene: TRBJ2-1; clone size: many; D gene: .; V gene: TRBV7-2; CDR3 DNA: TGTGCCAGCAGCCGAATCCGGGACATCTCCTACAATGAGCAGTTCTTC; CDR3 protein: CASSRIRDISYNEQFF
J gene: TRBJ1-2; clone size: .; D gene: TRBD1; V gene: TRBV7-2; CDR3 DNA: TGTGCCAGCAGCGAGACGACAGGGATTGCGGGTGGCTACACCTTC; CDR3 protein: CASSETTGIAGGYTF
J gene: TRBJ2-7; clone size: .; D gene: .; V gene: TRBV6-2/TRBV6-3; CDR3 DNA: TGTGCCAGCAGGAGGACAGCGTGGGGGTTTTACGAGCAGTACTTC; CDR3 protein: CASRRTAWGFYEQYF
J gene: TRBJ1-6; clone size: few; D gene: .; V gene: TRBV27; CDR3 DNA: TGTGCCAGCCAACATGGGCCCAGAGCGAATTCACCCCTCCACTTT; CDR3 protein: CASQHGPRANSPLHF
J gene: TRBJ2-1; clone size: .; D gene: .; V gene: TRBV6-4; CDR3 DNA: TGTGCCAGCAGTGTCAGCGGGCCTAACAATGAGCAGTTCTTC; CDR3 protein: CASSVSGPNNEQFF